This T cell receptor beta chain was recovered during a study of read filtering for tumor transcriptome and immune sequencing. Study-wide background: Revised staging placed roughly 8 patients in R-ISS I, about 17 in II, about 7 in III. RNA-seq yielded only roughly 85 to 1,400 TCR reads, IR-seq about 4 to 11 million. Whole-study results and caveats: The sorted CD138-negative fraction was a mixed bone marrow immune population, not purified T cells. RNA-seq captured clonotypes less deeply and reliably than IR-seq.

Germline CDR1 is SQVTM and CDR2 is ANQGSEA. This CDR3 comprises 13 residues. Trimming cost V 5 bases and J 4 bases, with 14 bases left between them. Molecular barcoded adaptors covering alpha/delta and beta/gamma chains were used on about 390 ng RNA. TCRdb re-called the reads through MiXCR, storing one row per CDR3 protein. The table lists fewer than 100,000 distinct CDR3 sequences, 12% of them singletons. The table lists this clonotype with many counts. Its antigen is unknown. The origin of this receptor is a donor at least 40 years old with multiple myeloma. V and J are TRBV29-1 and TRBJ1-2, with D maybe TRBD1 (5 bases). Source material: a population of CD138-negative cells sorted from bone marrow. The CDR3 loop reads CSVPTGVFYGYTF. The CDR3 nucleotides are TGCAGCGTTCCCACAGGAGTCTTCTATGGCTACACCTTC.